The clone carrying this T cell receptor (beta chain) was picked up a small number of times. Researchers ran the PCR with 60 Vbeta and 13 Jbeta primers. Assay: immunoSEQ multiplex PCR; the TCRdb copy retains only in-frame clones and omits some. The sample shows approximately 39,000 clones, roughly three quarters of them seen only once. With 3 bases clipped from V and 5 bases from J, the junction kept 5 bases outside the gene matches. Per the germline V gene, CDR1 is SGDLS and CDR2 is YYNGEE. The CDR3 extends over 17 amino acids. This sample is part of a study of cytomegalovirus exposure and HLA in healthy donors.

The specimen sequenced was PBMCs. The V and J genes are TRBV9 and TRBJ2-4; 16 bases match TRBD2. The clonotype was recovered from a man aged 25 to 40 in good health and CMV-seronegative. CDR3 region: CASSEMGTSGRENIQYF. CDR3 in DNA: TGTGCCAGCAGCGAAATGGGGACTAGCGGGAGGGAAAACATTCAGTACTTC.